This T cell receptor beta chain originates from a study of blood T cell repertoires in COVID-19. Generated by immunoSEQ multiplex PCR, the TCRdb table keeps only in-frame clones and is missing some. The sample holds about 210,000 clones, about 89% seen once. The CDR3 totals 15 residues. Germline CDR1 and CDR2: MNHEY and SMNVEV (reference sequence). The V gene end was trimmed by 4 bases and the J gene end by 2 bases; junction bases not matched to a gene: 6. This receptor was taken from a woman aged 40 to 50 with acute or convalescent COVID-19. Sequenced: peripheral blood. The V gene is TRBV27, the J gene TRBJ1-2, with 8 bases lining up with TRBD1. CDR3 amino acids: CASSSDRGRNYGYTF. CDR3 nucleotide sequence: TGTGCCAGCAGTTCCGACAGGGGACGGAACTATGGCTACACCTTC.